This T cell receptor beta chain is drawn from a study of OX40 agonist ivuxolimab in advanced cancers. Study-wide context: At 82.7% male, the cohort had a mean age of around 56 years, ranging from about 20 to 79.

TCRdb keeps only in-frame clones here, not all; method: immunoSEQ multiplex PCR. The sample lists about 95,000 clones, around 85% seen once, with less than 5% in the top ten. The ends were cut back, 8 bases at V and 3 bases at J, with 11 bases in the middle. The CDR3 has 13 residues. Per the germline V gene, CDR1 is ENHRY and CDR2 is SYGVKD. The clonotype originates from an adult with an advanced solid tumor such as melanoma, head and neck, liver or kidney cancer. The chain joins TRBV10-3 to TRBJ1-5; tentative D call: TRBD1 (6 bases). Sequenced here: CD4+ or CD8+ T cells sorted from blood, sampled in a trial of the OX40 agonist ivuxolimab. The CDR3 loop is CAIGGQLNQPQHF. CDR3 coding DNA: TGTGCCATCGGCGGACAGCTCAATCAGCCCCAGCATTTT.